Listed here are 23 T cell receptor beta chains from one sample, sequenced in a study of blood T cell repertoires in COVID-19 (dated by TCRdb to the early 2020s). The protocol used for the library was the immunoSEQ multiplex PCR assay. This immuneACCESS table, as held by TCRdb, lists in-frame sequences with V and J called but not all clones. Of the missing ones, under half trace to an unresolved V gene in checked studies; the others have no known cause. This sample is represented by 150,000 to 200,000 clones; roughly 80% of them were singletons. The ten top clones hold roughly 6% of the sample. The specimen was PBMCs or T cells enriched from blood (not recorded which). The receptors originated from a woman in her thirties or forties with acute COVID-19.

The rearrangement uses TRBV19 and TRBJ2-4; 11 nucleotides agree with TRBD2. In germline, CDR1 is LNHDA, CDR2 SQIVND (reference sequence). After removal of 4 bases from V and 6 bases from J, the junction contained 11 bases not matched to a gene. This CDR3 has 17 amino acids. CDR3 region: CASSSPPLAGAVNIQYF. For the CDR3, the DNA is TGTGCCAGTAGTAGCCCTCCACTAGCGGGAGCCGTAAACATTCAGTACTTC.

The chain combines TRBV7-9 with TRBJ2-7; TRBD1 might be the D (5 bases). CDR3 length: 13 residues. CDR1 SEHNR and CDR2 FQNEAQ come from the germline V gene (reference sequence). The V gene lost 1 base and the J gene lost 5 bases, with 9 bases spanning the gap. The CDR3 DNA sequence: TGTGCCAGCAGCTTAGAGGGGTCGGACGAGCAGTACTTC. Translating it yields CASSLEGSDEQYF.

This chain uses TRBV10-3 with TRBJ1-2; D unresolved. The germline CDR1 and CDR2 sequences are ENHRY and SYGVKD. Deletions cut 2 bases from V and 4 bases from J, with 11 bases between. CDR3 length: 14 residues. CDR3 amino acids: CAISEGGLFYGYTF. In DNA form, the CDR3 reads TGTGCCATCAGTGAGGGCGGACTGTTCTATGGCTACACCTTC.

CDR3 nucleotide sequence: TGTGCCAGCAGTGTTGAAGGGGCTGGTGGCTACACCTTC. It yields the protein CASSVEGAGGYTF. The rearrangement uses TRBV2 and TRBJ1-2; D may be TRBD1 (5 bases). V dropped 4 bases and J dropped 7 bases, with 13 bases sitting between them. The length of the CDR3 is 13 residues. Germline V gene lookup returns CDR1 SNHLY and CDR2 FYNNEI.

The V and J genes are TRBV19 and TRBJ2-7; a weak D match, TRBD2 (6 bases). Trimming removed 5 bases at V and 2 bases at J, with 10 bases between. This CDR3 is 13 amino acids long. The germline CDR1 and CDR2 sequences are LNHDA and SQIVND (reference sequence). The CDR3 nucleotides are TGTGCCAGTAGTCTGGGACTTACCTACGAGCAGTACGTC. Protein product: CASSLGLTYEQYV.

The chain carries TRBV9 and TRBJ2-1; D is possibly TRBD2 (5 bases). The CDR3 is 18 residues long. Trimming left V 3 bases short and J 0 bases short, with 19 bases between. CDR1 is SGDLS and CDR2 is YYNGEE in the germline V gene. The CDR3: CASSDPVGGQSSYNEQFF. CDR3 nucleotides: TGTGCCAGCAGCGACCCTGTTGGAGGTCAGAGCTCCTACAATGAGCAGTTCTTC.

The gene calls are TRBV27 and TRBJ2-2, with 10 positions matching TRBD2. The CDR3 extends over 18 amino acids. Germline V CDR1 and CDR2: MNHEY, SMNVEV (reference sequence). The V segment lost 4 bases and the J segment 0 bases; nucleotides outside the gene matches: 8. CDR3: CASSSASGGRSNTGELFF. CDR3 coding DNA: TGTGCCAGCAGTTCGGCTAGCGGGGGACGCTCGAACACCGGGGAGCTGTTTTTT.

The chain uses TRBV7-8 and TRBJ1-5; 7 positions agree with TRBD1. J was trimmed by 7 bases and V by 6 bases; bases with no gene match: 15. The CDR3 sequence is 16 residues long. Germline V gives CDR1 SGHVS, CDR2 FQNEAQ. CDR3 region: CASSKPPGQRGQPQHF. The DNA for the CDR3 is TGTGCCAGCAGTAAACCCCCGGGACAGCGAGGGCAGCCCCAGCATTTT. The variable domain in full, with the rest retrieved from reference TRBV7-8 and TRBJ1-5, is GAGVSQSPRYKVAKRGQDVALRCDPISGHVSLFWYQQALGQGPEFLTYFQNEAQLDKSGLPSDRFFAERPEGSVSTLKIQRTQQEDSAVYLCASSKPPGQRGQPQHFGDGTRLSIL.

The chain joins TRBV18 to TRBJ2-1, with D perhaps TRBD2 (6 bases). The CDR3 is 14 residues long. Germline V gene sequence: CDR1 KGHSH, CDR2 LQKENI. V lost 7 bases, J lost 0 bases, and 10 bases lay in between. Written as DNA, the CDR3 is TGTGCCAGCTTCGGGAGCAACTCCTACAATGAGCAGTTCTTC. It codes for CASFGSNSYNEQFF.

This clone was seen a handful of times. This chain uses TRBV6-1 with TRBJ2-7, with unresolved D. V lost 1 base and J 9 bases, leaving 16 bases between the germline ends. The CDR3 has 14 residues. Germline V gene data show CDR1 as MNHNS and CDR2 as SASEGT. The CDR3 protein is CASSEGNARARQYV. CDR3 bases: TGTGCCAGCAGTGAAGGTAATGCGCGAGCACGGCAGTACGTC.

The rearrangement uses TRBV5-6 and TRBJ2-5, with 8 bases identical to TRBD1. This CDR3 contains 17 residues. CDR1 and CDR2 (germline): SGHDT, YYEEEE. V shed 1 base, J shed 0 bases, and the junction held 8 bases outside the gene matches. CDR3 nucleotide sequence: TGTGCCAGCAGCTTGTACAGGACAGGGTCGTACCAAGAGACCCAGTACTTC. Its protein is CASSLYRTGSYQETQYF.

This chain uses TRBV19 with TRBJ2-1; the D gene is possibly TRBD1 (5 bases). This CDR3 is 14 amino acids long. V was shortened by 1 base and J by 4 bases, with 8 bases between the two germline ends. Per germline, CDR1 LNHDA and CDR2 SQIVND (reference sequence). The CDR3 sequence: CASSIGSGYNEQFF. The CDR3, as DNA: TGTGCCAGTAGTATAGGATCAGGGTACAATGAGCAGTTCTTC.

As to this clone: Other nucleotide sequences from this sample produce the same CDR3. This chain links TRBV4-2 with TRBJ2-1, with D maybe TRBD2 (7 bases). This CDR3 contains 16 residues. The germline V gene encodes CDR1 LGHNA and CDR2 YNFKEQ. Trimming shortened V by 3 bases and J by 0 bases, and 12 bases separated the two germline ends. This CDR3 reads CASSQGGGGSYNEQFF. CDR3 in DNA: TGTGCCAGCAGCCAGGGAGGGGGTGGCTCCTACAATGAGCAGTTCTTC.

The sample holds one count of this clone. This CDR3 is CASSGLENEQFF. CDR3 bases: TGTGCCAGTAGCGGACTAGAGAATGAGCAGTTCTTC. The J gene is TRBJ2-1, the V gene TRBV19; 7 bases match TRBD2. The CDR3 totals 12 residues. Unmatched junction bases numbered 3, after V lost 6 bases and J lost 7 bases. The germline V gene has CDR1 LNHDA and CDR2 SQIVND (reference sequence). Complete variable domain (other parts from reference TRBV19 and TRBJ2-1): DGGITQSPKYLFRKEGQNVTLSCEQNLNHDAMYWYRQDPGQGLRLIYYSQIVNDFQKGDIAEGYSVSREKKESFPLTVTSAQKNPTAFYLCASSGLENEQFFGPGTRLTVL.

Remarks on this clone: Distinct nucleotide sequences in the sample also encode this CDR3. The rearrangement links TRBV12-3 or TRBV12-4 to TRBJ1-5; D not resolved. The CDR3 has 13 amino acids. V dropped 3 bases and J dropped 4 bases, with 7 bases sitting between them. As DNA, the CDR3 is TGTGCCAGCAGTTTCTCGGGGAATCAGCCCCAGCATTTT. It codes for CASSFSGNQPQHF.

This clone turned up a few times. The chain recombines TRBV2 with TRBJ2-2, with 14 bases aligning to TRBD2. This CDR3 region has 15 residues. The germline gives CDR1 SNHLY, CDR2 FYNNEI. V shed 4 bases, J shed 6 bases, and the junction held 1 base outside the gene matches. The CDR3 is CASSGGLAGAGELFF. The CDR3 bases are TGTGCCAGCAGTGGGGGACTAGCGGGAGCCGGGGAGCTGTTTTTT.

This chain links TRBV9 with TRBJ2-5; TRBD2 agrees at 12 bases. The V segment lost 4 bases and the J segment 4 bases; nucleotides outside the gene matches: 8. Germline V gene data show CDR1 as SGDLS and CDR2 as YYNGEE. This CDR3 has 16 amino acids. CDR3 sequence: CASSPGLAGLRETQYF. The CDR3 DNA follows: TGTGCCAGCAGCCCCGGACTAGCGGGACTACGAGAGACCCAGTACTTC. The full variable domain, with the rest looked up from reference TRBV9 and TRBJ2-5, is DSGVTQTPKHLITATGQRVTLRCSPRSGDLSVYWYQQSLDQGLQFLIQYYNGEERAKGNILERFSAQQFPDLHSELNLSSLELGDSALYFCASSPGLAGLRETQYFGPGTRLLVL.

This rearrangement joins TRBV4-1 to TRBJ2-1; TRBD2 agrees at 8 bases. The V gene's germline CDR1 is MGHRA and CDR2 YSYEKL. CDR3 length: 17 amino acids. Trimming cost V 3 bases and J 6 bases; bases outside gene matches: 13. This CDR3 reads CASSHDRGAGGPNEQFF. As DNA, the CDR3 is TGCGCCAGCAGCCATGACCGAGGCGCGGGAGGCCCCAATGAGCAGTTCTTC.

The chain employs TRBV12-3 or TRBV12-4 and TRBJ2-3; D is possibly TRBD2 (5 bases). The CDR3 loop spans 12 amino acids. V dropped 5 bases and J dropped 5 bases, with 8 bases sitting between them. CDR3 amino acids: CASSRRGDTQYF. The CDR3 DNA is TGTGCCAGCAGTAGACGGGGAGATACGCAGTATTTT.

The sample holds a few counts of this clone. J is TRBJ1-2 and V is TRBV6-5; D gene uncertain. The germline gives CDR1 MNHEY, CDR2 SVGAGI. The germline V and J ends were trimmed by 7 bases and 3 bases, with 12 bases remaining between them. This CDR3 contains 13 residues. In DNA, the CDR3 is TGTGCCAGCACCCCAGAGGCGCACTATGGCTACACCTTC. Encoded protein: CASTPEAHYGYTF.

This clone was found a few times. The genes are TRBV2 and TRBJ1-6, with TRBD1 identical over 8 bases. The trim removed 2 bases at V and 10 bases at J, leaving 4 bases unmatched. Looked up from germline, CDR1 is SNHLY and CDR2 is FYNNEI. The CDR3 totals 14 residues. The CDR3 region has the DNA TGTGCCAGCAGTGAACAGGGGGCTTGGTCACCCCTCCACTTT. As protein: CASSEQGAWSPLHF.

This chain joins TRBV5-1 and TRBJ1-4; 8 bases map to TRBD1. The trim removed 4 bases at V and 8 bases at J, leaving 7 bases unmatched. CDR1 is SGHRS and CDR2 is YFSETQ in the germline V gene. The CDR3 spans 14 residues. The CDR3 is CASSAQGAAEKLFF. The CDR3 nucleotides read TGCGCCAGCAGCGCCCAGGGGGCAGCGGAAAAACTGTTTTTT. The entire variable domain, with the rest obtained from reference TRBV5-1 and TRBJ1-4, is as follows: KAGVTQTPRYLIKTRGQQVTLSCSPISGHRSVSWYQQTPGQGLQFLFEYFSETQRNKGNFPGRFSGRQFSNSRSEMNVSTLELGDSALYLCASSAQGAAEKLFFGSGTQLSVL.

This clone was recorded once. This chain uses TRBV14 with TRBJ2-1, with D possibly TRBD2 on 6 matching bases. Germline lookup yields CDR1 SGHDN and CDR2 FVKESK. CDR3 length equals 13 residues. V was shortened by 6 bases and J by 8 bases, with 14 bases between the two germline ends. CDR3 amino acids: CASRAGGVHEQFF. The DNA for the CDR3 is TGTGCCAGCAGGGCCGGCGGGGTGCATGAGCAGTTCTTC. Using reference TRBV14 and TRBJ2-1 for the parts outside the CDR3, the full variable domain is EAGVTQFPSHSVIEKGQTVTLRCDPISGHDNLYWYRRVMGKEIKFLLHFVKESKQDESGMPNNRFLAERTGGTYSTLKVQPAELEDSGVYFCASRAGGVHEQFFGPGTRLTVL.